The 28 T cell receptor beta chains below all came from one sample that was sequenced in a study of PD-1 blockade in classical Hodgkin lymphoma. Stated time point: newly diagnosed, previously untreated cHL patient sample. TCRdb's table, derived via immunoSEQ multiplex PCR, lists solely in-frame clones and lacks some. Seen here are 70,000 or so clones, 93% observed once, and the top ten hold roughly 2.6%. The sample was peripheral blood mononuclear cells (PBMCs). The receptors here all came from a human donor with classical Hodgkin lymphoma.

This rearrangement joins TRBV10-3 to TRBJ2-2, with 8 bases that match TRBD2. Per the germline V gene, CDR1 is ENHRY and CDR2 is SYGVKD. The V gene end was trimmed by 7 bases and the J gene end by 6 bases; junction bases not matched to a gene: 4. CDR3 size: 13 residues. This CDR3 reads CAITSGSPGELFF. In nucleotides, the CDR3 is TGTGCCATCACGAGCGGGAGTCCCGGGGAGCTGTTTTTT.

This clone was counted a few times. The chain has TRBV5-4 and TRBJ1-6; 9 bases map to TRBD1. The junction had 4 bases not matched to a gene; V was cut back by 4 bases and J by 8 bases. The CDR3 is 14 residues long. Germline V gene lookup returns CDR1 SGHNT and CDR2 YYREEE (reference sequence). The CDR3 DNA follows: TGTGCCAGCAGCGGGACAGGGCTGGATTCACCCCTCCACTTT. Its protein product is CASSGTGLDSPLHF. Full variable domain (rest looked up from reference TRBV5-4 and TRBJ1-6): ETGVTQSPTHLIKTRGQQVTLRCSSQSGHNTVSWYQQALGQGPQFIFQYYREEENGRGNFPPRFSGLQFPNYSSELNVNALELDDSALYLCASSGTGLDSPLHFGNGTRLTVT.

V is TRBV28 and J is TRBJ1-3, with 8 bases matching TRBD1. Unmatched junction bases numbered 6, after V lost 5 bases and J lost 3 bases. There are 15 residues in the CDR3. The germline V gene has CDR1 MDHEN and CDR2 SYDVKM. Here the CDR3 reads CASSLSGTGGNTIYF. Here the CDR3 DNA reads TGTGCCAGCAGTCTCTCAGGGACAGGTGGAAACACCATATATTTT. The whole variable domain, filled in from reference TRBV28 and TRBJ1-3, reads DVKVTQSSRYLVKRTGEKVFLECVQDMDHENMFWYRQDPGLGLRLIYFSYDVKMKEKGDIPEGYSVSREKKERFSLILESASTNQTSMYLCASSLSGTGGNTIYFGEGSWLTVV.

This rearrangement joins TRBV6-5 to TRBJ2-3, with D unresolved. The V end lost 3 bases, the J end lost 4 bases, and 8 bases lay between the germline ends. CDR1 and CDR2 (germline): MNHEY, SVGAGI. This CDR3 is 13 amino acids long. This CDR3 reads CASSYKGADTQYF. CDR3 nucleotides: TGTGCCAGCAGTTATAAGGGCGCAGATACGCAGTATTTT.

Only one count was recorded for this clone. The rearrangement links TRBV6-5 to TRBJ2-2; D unclear. CDR1 is MNHEY and CDR2 is SVGAGI in the germline V gene. The CDR3 length is 15 residues. Trimming took 2 bases from V and 2 from J, leaving 9 bases between them. The CDR3 loop is CASSYSLQNTGELFF. The CDR3 nucleotides read TGTGCCAGCAGTTACAGTCTTCAAAACACCGGGGAGCTGTTTTTT.

The rearrangement uses TRBV9 and TRBJ2-2; 8 bases are a match to TRBD1. Trimming cost V 4 bases and J 7 bases; bases outside gene matches: 12. Germline CDR1 is SGDLS and CDR2 is YYNGEE. The CDR3 runs 16 residues. The chain's CDR3 is CASSPQDRVSFGELFF. The CDR3 DNA reads as TGTGCCAGCAGCCCCCAGGACAGGGTATCTTTCGGGGAGCTGTTTTTT.

V is TRBV10-3 and J is TRBJ2-1; 12 bases agree with TRBD2. V was clipped by 10 bases and J by 5 bases; unmatched bases: 6. Germline CDR1 is ENHRY and CDR2 is SYGVKD. This CDR3 has 14 residues. The CDR3 DNA follows: TGTGCCACGTCTCTAGCGGGGGGGAACAATGAGCAGTTCTTC. It is translated as CATSLAGGNNEQFF.

This chain uses TRBV20-1 with TRBJ2-4; unclear D gene. Germline CDR1 is DFQATT and CDR2 is SNEGSKA (reference sequence). CDR3 length: 11 residues. V shed 3 bases and J shed 5 bases, with 5 bases lying between them. The chain's CDR3 is CSASDQNIQYF. For the CDR3, the DNA is TGCAGTGCTAGCGACCAAAACATTCAGTACTTC.

The sample holds one count of this clone. The V gene is TRBV7-9, the J gene TRBJ1-3, with D hard to call. Trimming left V 2 bases short and J 3 bases short, with 8 bases between. CDR3 size: 14 residues. Germline CDR1 SEHNR, CDR2 FQNEAQ (reference sequence). The CDR3 sequence: CASSLRSYGNTIYF. In nucleotides, the CDR3 is TGTGCCAGCAGCTTACGATCTTATGGAAACACCATATATTTT.

The chain uses TRBV2 and TRBJ1-2; 11 bases agree with TRBD1. The germline gives CDR1 SNHLY, CDR2 FYNNEI. The ends lost 6 bases at V and 8 bases at J; junction bases unmatched: 5. The CDR3 covers 13 residues. The DNA for the CDR3 is TGTGCCAGCAGCGGACAGGGGGCGTTCGGCTACACCTTC. This translates into CASSGQGAFGYTF.

This rearrangement joins TRBV7-3 to TRBJ2-7; a weak D match, TRBD1 (5 bases). Germline V gene lookup returns CDR1 SGHTA and CDR2 FQGTGA. The germline V and J ends were trimmed by 5 bases and 3 bases, with 17 bases remaining between them. The CDR3 covers 15 residues. The CDR3 bases are TGTGCCAGCAGCACAGGCCCCACTTCCGACTACGAGCAGTACTTC. This gives the protein CASSTGPTSDYEQYF.

The chain couples TRBV29-1 to TRBJ2-7, with D possibly being TRBD1 (6 bases). Germline V CDR1 and CDR2: SQVTM, ANQGSEA. The CDR3 loop spans 12 amino acids. The ends were cut back, 4 bases at V and 3 bases at J, with 10 bases in the middle. The CDR3: CSVVQGDYEQYF. The CDR3 DNA sequence: TGCAGCGTTGTACAGGGAGACTACGAGCAGTACTTC.

The chain joins TRBV30 to TRBJ2-7, with 7 bases aligning to TRBD2. The CDR3 contains 14 residues. Trimming took 0 bases from V and 3 from J; bases not matched to a gene: 5. Germline V gene lookup returns CDR1 GTSNPN and CDR2 SVGIG (reference sequence). CDR3 protein: CAWSVGSGDYEQYF. The CDR3 DNA reads as TGTGCCTGGAGTGTAGGAAGCGGGGACTACGAGCAGTACTTC.

CDR3 bases: TGTGCCAGCAGAACTCTACGAGGGAGTATCTCAGATACGCAGTATTTT. This translates into CASRTLRGSISDTQYF. The J gene is TRBJ2-3, the V gene TRBV2; D is perhaps TRBD2 (5 bases). The CDR3 is 16 residues long. Trimming took 6 bases from V and 4 from J, leaving 20 bases between them. Germline V gene lookup returns CDR1 SNHLY and CDR2 FYNNEI.

This clone was picked up one time. The chain carries TRBV7-3 and TRBJ2-1; tentatively, D is TRBD1 or TRBD2 (6 bases each). The CDR3 contains 15 residues. V lost 0 bases and J lost 4, with 10 bases in between. CDR1 is SGHTA and CDR2 is FQGTGA in the germline V gene. This chain's CDR3 is CASSLTGGLYNEQFF. In DNA, the CDR3 is TGTGCCAGCAGCTTAACCGGGGGCCTGTACAATGAGCAGTTCTTC. The full variable domain, completed using reference TRBV7-3 and TRBJ2-1, is GAGVSQTPSNKVTEKGKYVELRCDPISGHTALYWYRQSLGQGPEFLIYFQGTGAADDSGLPNDRFFAVRPEGSVSTLKIQRTERGDSAVYLCASSLTGGLYNEQFFGPGTRLTVL.

This clone was counted once. The chain is built from TRBV30 and TRBJ1-4; no clear D gene. The germline V and J ends were trimmed by 1 base and 8 bases, with 20 bases remaining between them. CDR1 and CDR2 (germline): GTSNPN, SVGIG (reference sequence). The CDR3 is 16 amino acids. CDR3 sequence: CAWSGPGRHEFEKLFF. The CDR3 nucleotides read TGTGCCTGGAGTGGCCCCGGCAGGCACGAATTCGAAAAACTGTTTTTT.

Details on this clone: The same CDR3 is also encoded by other DNA sequences in this sample. The chain joins TRBV5-1 to TRBJ2-3; no reliable D call. The CDR3 loop spans 12 amino acids. Germline CDR1 reads SGHRS; CDR2 reads YFSETQ. V lost 1 base and J lost 3, with 3 bases in between. CDR3: CASSLSTDTQYF. In nucleotides, the CDR3 is TGCGCCAGCAGCTTGAGTACAGATACGCAGTATTTT. Full variable domain (missing parts from reference TRBV5-1 and TRBJ2-3): KAGVTQTPRYLIKTRGQQVTLSCSPISGHRSVSWYQQTPGQGLQFLFEYFSETQRNKGNFPGRFSGRQFSNSRSEMNVSTLELGDSALYLCASSLSTDTQYFGPGTRLTVL.

CDR3 protein: CASSLTTGDLNTEAFF. For the CDR3, the DNA is TGTGCCAGCAGCCTCACTACGGGGGACCTTAACACTGAAGCTTTCTTT. The gene calls are TRBV5-6 and TRBJ1-1, with a possible D match to TRBD1 (5 bases). Germline V lookup: CDR1 SGHDT, CDR2 YYEEEE. The V and J ends lost 4 bases and 2 bases respectively, with 18 bases between them. The CDR3 totals 16 residues.

This chain uses TRBV11-2 with TRBJ2-4; a weak D match, TRBD2 (6 bases). The CDR3 covers 15 residues. Germline CDR1 is SGHAT and CDR2 is FQNNGV. The V gene lost 0 bases and the J gene lost 6 bases, with 12 bases spanning the gap. The CDR3 DNA reads as TGTGCCAGCAGCTTAGAGCGCGGGGTGGGAAACATTCAGTACTTC. Amino acids: CASSLERGVGNIQYF.

The CDR3 bases are TGTGCCGTAAGAGCGGGAGGAGAGACCCAGTACTTC. The encoded protein is CAVRAGGETQYF. The chain links TRBV10-3 to TRBJ2-5; TRBD2 agrees at 9 bases. CDR3 size: 12 residues. CDR1 and CDR2 (germline): ENHRY, SYGVKD. J gave up 4 bases and V 11 bases, and 5 bases lay outside the gene matches.

The genes are TRBV11-3 and TRBJ2-3; D is tentatively TRBD1 or TRBD2 (5 bases each). V gave up 5 bases and J gave up 0 bases, with 15 bases separating them. Germline CDR1 SGHNT, CDR2 YENEEA. The CDR3 has 16 residues. This CDR3 reads CASSKGLWGSTDTQYF. In nucleotides, the CDR3 is TGTGCCAGCAGCAAGGGGTTATGGGGGAGCACAGATACGCAGTATTTT. Variable domain in full (rest from reference TRBV11-3 and TRBJ2-3): EAGVVQSPRYKIIEKKQPVAFWCNPISGHNTLYWYLQNLGQGPELLIRYENEEAVDDSQLPKDRFSAERLKGVDSTLKIQPAELGDSAVYLCASSKGLWGSTDTQYFGPGTRLTVL.

This clone occurred once. The chain employs TRBV29-1 and TRBJ1-1, with D unresolved. The CDR3 is 11 amino acids. V lost 7 bases and J lost 2, with 8 bases in between. The germline V gene encodes CDR1 SQVTM and CDR2 ANQGSEA. CDR3 sequence: CSGYENTEAFF. The CDR3, as DNA: TGCAGCGGTTATGAAAACACTGAAGCTTTCTTT.

The gene calls are TRBV5-5 and TRBJ2-7; 10 bases fit TRBD1. This CDR3 has 16 residues. J gave up 3 bases and V 4 bases, and 10 bases lay outside the gene matches. Germline lookup yields CDR1 SGHKS and CDR2 YYEKEE (reference sequence). The CDR3 nucleotides read TGTGCCAGCAGCCTCTCCGCCGGGACAGGGGTCTACGAGCAGTACTTC. This gives the protein CASSLSAGTGVYEQYF.

The V call is TRBV7-3, the J call TRBJ2-3; 11 bases agree with TRBD2. This CDR3 spans 15 amino acids. Looked up from germline, CDR1 is SGHTA and CDR2 is FQGTGA. J gave up 5 bases and V 2 bases, and 3 bases lay outside the gene matches. CDR3 region: CASSLVGLAGDTQYF. CDR3 nucleotide sequence: TGTGCCAGCAGCTTAGTAGGACTAGCGGGAGATACGCAGTATTTT.

The rearrangement uses TRBV30 and TRBJ1-5, with a weak D call TRBD1 (6 bases). Germline CDR1 and CDR2: GTSNPN and SVGIG (reference sequence). The CDR3 extends over 13 amino acids. The germline V and J ends were trimmed by 0 bases and 5 bases, with 8 bases remaining between them. CDR3 DNA: TGTGCCTGGAGTGTAAAGGGGGATCAGCCCCAGCATTTT. This codes for CAWSVKGDQPQHF.

CDR3: CAISALAGTYNEQFF. In DNA form, the CDR3 reads TGTGCCATCAGTGCACTAGCGGGGACCTACAATGAGCAGTTCTTC. V gene TRBV10-3 combines with J gene TRBJ2-1; 10 bases match TRBD2. The trim removed 4 bases at V and 2 bases at J, leaving 2 bases unmatched. CDR1 is ENHRY, CDR2 SYGVKD, per germline. The CDR3 sequence is 15 residues long.

The V call is TRBV15, the J call TRBJ2-3; unclear D gene. The CDR3 sequence is 13 residues long. Trimming removed 5 bases from V and 3 bases from J, with 9 bases in between. Germline values: CDR1 LNHNV, CDR2 YYDKDF (reference sequence). Written as DNA, the CDR3 is TGTGCCACCAGCGCCCGTTGGACAGATACGCAGTATTTT. Protein: CATSARWTDTQYF.

V usage is TRBV6-5 and J usage is TRBJ1-5; TRBD1 might be the D (5 bases). Germline V gene data show CDR1 as MNHEY and CDR2 as SVGAGI. Trimming left V 7 bases short and J 6 bases short, with 13 bases between. The CDR3 covers 13 residues. CDR3 loop: CASNQGVGQPQHF. CDR3 bases: TGTGCCAGCAATCAGGGAGTCGGTCAGCCCCAGCATTTT.